This TCR beta chain was captured by sequencing in a study of T cell changes during pregnancy in multiple sclerosis. Trimming pared 3 bases from V and 6 bases from J, leaving 8 bases between. The CDR3 runs to 13 residues. Germline CDR1 is MRHNA and CDR2 is SNTAGT. Assay used: immunoSEQ multiplex PCR; TCRdb lists only in-frame clones, some missing. Of 100,000 or so clones detected, more than 90% appear once; the ten largest clones hold around 1.2%. This specimen was peripheral blood, taken in the second trimester of pregnancy. The source is a female donor with multiple sclerosis, enrolled in a pregnancy study. The rearrangement uses TRBV6-4 and TRBJ2-2; D not resolved. CDR3 in amino acids: CASSELGSGELFF. CDR3 nucleotides: TGTGCCAGCAGTGAACTCGGGTCCGGGGAGCTGTTTTTT.